This TCR beta chain was profiled in a study of response to subunit inactivated influenza vaccine. Each CDR3 protein is one row after TCRdb ran MiXCR on the RT-PCR reads. In the table there are 600,000 to 850,000 distinct CDR3 sequences, 14% of which are singletons. The length of the CDR3 is 14 residues. V was cut by 2 bases and J by 10 bases, with 15 bases left in between. CDR1 is MDHEN, CDR2 SYDVKM, per germline. The receptor was isolated from a man aged 45-65 years who received an inactivated influenza vaccine. This chain links TRBV28 with TRBJ2-1; possibly TRBD2 for D (5 bases). Sequences were derived from PBMCs from blood, sampled around two weeks before vaccination. For the CDR3, the DNA is TGTGCCAGCAGTTTAGGGCAGAGGGCCTGGGAGCAGTTCTTC. Translation: CASSLGQRAWEQFF.